Described below is a single T cell receptor (beta chain) sequence and its context. Its antigen remains unknown. The sample originates from a study of T-cell reconstitution after alpha-beta-depleted transplantation in children. Overall study results and limits: Several hundred expanded graft clones reportedly were the source of alpha-beta T cells about two months after transplant. There were some patients whose high TCRbeta diversity at day 60 came from surviving recipient T cells and thymic progenitors.

CDR3 length: 16 amino acids. The germline gives CDR1 SQVTM, CDR2 ANQGSEA. Trimming took off 3 bases at V and 0 bases at J, with 12 bases between the two ends. Unique molecular identifiers were incorporated during preparation of the TCRbeta library. One entry per CDR3 protein, called by TCRdb with MiXCR from the PCR reads. The table has 700,000 to 850,000 distinct CDR3 sequences, 16% seen once. Here the sequenced sample was PBMCs, mostly from graft donor cells, taken 360 days after TCRalphabeta/CD19-depleted stem cell transplant. This clonotype was obtained from a male patient younger than 18 who had a stem cell transplant for acute lymphoblastic leukemia, so the T cells may come from the graft donor. The chain couples TRBV29-1 to TRBJ2-6; D gene uncertain. The CDR3 DNA reads as TGCAGCGTTGATGGACCTGAGAACTCTGGGGCCAACGTCCTGACTTTC. It yields the protein CSVDGPENSGANVLTF.